This T cell receptor (beta chain) was profiled in a study of beta chain features in type 1 diabetes. Study-level background: Healthy donors and patients had similar age, gender and cell yields. Analysis included over 90 million sorted cells drawn from all samples. Notes on the study in general: Significant though moderate, a shortening of TCRB CDR3s appeared in all four CD4+ subsets of Type 1 diabetes patients.

A word on this clone: Its antigen is unknown.

All of the isolated RNA was reverse transcribed, so expressed TCRB transcripts were sequenced. Clones were read by immunoSEQ multiplex PCR, and TCRdb kept only the in-frame ones, dropping some. There are about 340,000 clones in the sample; roughly a tenth occur only once, and over 0.95% lies in the top ten. With 4 bases removed from V and 11 bases from J, the gap between germline ends came to 12 bases. The CDR3 sequence is 11 residues long. CDR1 is DFQATT, CDR2 SNEGSKA, per germline (reference sequence). Sequencing used central memory CD4+ T cells from blood. The chain employs TRBV20-1 and TRBJ2-1, with D possibly matching TRBD2 (5 bases). The TCR originated in a man between 25 and 39 years old with type 1 diabetes. This CDR3 is CSANVPGKQFF. The CDR3 nucleotides read TGCAGTGCTAACGTCCCGGGGAAGCAGTTCTTC.